The T cell receptor (beta chain) under discussion was sequenced for a study of patients and donors after allogeneic stem cell transplantation. The CDR3 totals 17 residues. Germline lookup yields CDR1 ENHRY and CDR2 SYGVKD. The germline V and J ends were trimmed by 0 bases and 1 base, with 15 bases remaining between them. One entry per CDR3 protein results from TCRdb running MiXCR on the RT-PCR reads. The sample lists about 110,000 distinct CDR3 sequences; around 33% were seen once. This clonotype was recorded at least ten times. The clonotype comes from a human donor who was either an allogeneic HSCT recipient or a stem cell or donor lymphocyte infusion donor (not recorded which). It is not recorded whose cells these are; they may come from a transplant donor. The sample consisted of blood, either unsorted or a sorted T cell fraction (not recorded which). This chain connects TRBV10-3 to TRBJ1-1; D is unclear. CDR3 loop: CAISESSPLFRNTEAFF. For the CDR3, the DNA is TGTGCCATCAGTGAGTCGAGCCCCCTTTTTCGGAACACTGAAGCTTTCTTT.